Listed below are T cell receptor beta chains from one sample, sequenced in a study of cytomegalovirus exposure and HLA in healthy donors. Method: immunoSEQ multiplex PCR; TCRdb's copy keeps in-frame clones and lacks some. The sample table sets out 80,000 to 100,000 clones. The sequenced material came from PBMCs. The receptor source for this set is a man between 45 and 60 years old in good health and CMV-seropositive. The CDR3 runs from the conserved cysteine through the conserved F or W. D genes are given only for firm matches.

j_gene,d_gene,v_gene,CDR3nt,CDR3aa
TRBJ1-2,NA,TRBV2,TGTGCCAGCACTACGGAGGAGGACTATGGCTACACCTTC,CASTTEEDYGYTF
TRBJ2-7,NA,TRBV7-2,TGTGCCAGCAGGGAAGCGGGTTCCTACGAGCAGCACTTC,CASREAGSYEQHF
TRBJ1-2,NA,TRBV19,TGTGCCAGTAGTATAAGCCAGGGTTTTGGTTGGGGTGGCTACACCTTC,CASSISQGFGWGGYTF
TRBJ2-3,TRBD2,TRBV4-3,TGCGCCAGCAGCCTCGCGGCGAGCGGGAGTGGAGATACGCAGTATTTT,CASSLAASGSGDTQYF
TRBJ2-5,NA,TRBV5-1,TGCGCCAGCAGACCGGGGGTTCAAGAGACCCAGTACTTC,CASRPGVQETQYF
TRBJ2-7,TRBD2,TRBV11-2,TGTGCCAGCAGCTTAGCTCGCCTAGCGGGAGGCTACGAGCAGTACTTC,CASSLARLAGGYEQYF
TRBJ1-2,NA,TRBV6-1,TGTGCCAGCAGCAGGACCGGGGGATTCTATGGCTACACCTTC,CASSRTGGFYGYTF
TRBJ2-5,TRBD2,TRBV5-1,TGCGCCAGCAGCTCCGGGGGGGCGGAGAAGACCCAGTACTTC,CASSSGGAEKTQYF
TRBJ1-2,NA,TRBV30,TGTGCCTGGAGTCCACAGGTTGGGATCTATGGCTACACCTTC,CAWSPQVGIYGYTF
TRBJ2-4,NA,TRBV7-9,TGTGCCAGCAGCCCATCGGTCCTACTAGCCAAAAACATTCAGTACTTC,CASSPSVLLAKNIQYF
TRBJ1-3,TRBD1,TRBV30,TGTGCTTTTGACAGGGAAACTGGAAACACCATATATTTT,CAFDRETGNTIYF
TRBJ1-1,TRBD1,TRBV7-2,TGTGCCAGCAGCGCGCAGGGGGCGGGCACTGAAGCTTTCTTT,CASSAQGAGTEAFF
TRBJ1-2,NA,TRBV6-5,TGTGCCAGCAGACCGGTGCCCATGGGCGGCTACACCTTC,CASRPVPMGGYTF
TRBJ2-1,NA,TRBV29-1,TGCAGCGTTGGTCGAGAGTCCGGGTTAGATGAGCAGTTCTTC,CSVGRESGLDEQFF
TRBJ2-1,TRBD2,TRBV6-1,TGTGCCAGCATCCCTGGGCGGGGGGCCTACAATGAGCAGTTCTTC,CASIPGRGAYNEQFF